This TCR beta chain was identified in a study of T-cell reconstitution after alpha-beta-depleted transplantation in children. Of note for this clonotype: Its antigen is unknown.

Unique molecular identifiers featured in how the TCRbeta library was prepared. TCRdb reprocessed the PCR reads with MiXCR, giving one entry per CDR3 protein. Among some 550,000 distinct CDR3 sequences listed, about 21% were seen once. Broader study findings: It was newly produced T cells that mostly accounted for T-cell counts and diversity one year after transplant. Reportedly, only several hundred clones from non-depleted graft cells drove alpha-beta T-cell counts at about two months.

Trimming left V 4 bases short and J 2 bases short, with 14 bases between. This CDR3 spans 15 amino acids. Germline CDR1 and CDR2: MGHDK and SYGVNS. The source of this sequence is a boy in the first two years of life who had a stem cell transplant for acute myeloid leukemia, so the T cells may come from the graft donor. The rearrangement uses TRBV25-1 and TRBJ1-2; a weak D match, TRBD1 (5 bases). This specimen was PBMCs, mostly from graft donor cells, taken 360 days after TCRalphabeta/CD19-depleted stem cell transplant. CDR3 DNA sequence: TGTGCCAGCAGTGGAGACAGCCGCCTCAACTATGGCTACACCTTC. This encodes CASSGDSRLNYGYTF.